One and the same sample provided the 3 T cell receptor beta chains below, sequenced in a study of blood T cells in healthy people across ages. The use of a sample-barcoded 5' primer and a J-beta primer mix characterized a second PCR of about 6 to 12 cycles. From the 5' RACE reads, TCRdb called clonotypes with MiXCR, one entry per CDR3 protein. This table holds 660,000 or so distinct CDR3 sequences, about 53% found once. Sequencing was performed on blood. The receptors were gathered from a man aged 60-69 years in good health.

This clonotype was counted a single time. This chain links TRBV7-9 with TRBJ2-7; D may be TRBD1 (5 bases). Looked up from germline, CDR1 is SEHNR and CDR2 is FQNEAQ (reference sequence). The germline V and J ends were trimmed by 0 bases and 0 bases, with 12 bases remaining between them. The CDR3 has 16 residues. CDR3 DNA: TGTGCCAGCAGCTTAGCGGGGCAACAGAGCTCCTACGAGCAGTACTTC. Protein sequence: CASSLAGQQSSYEQYF.

CDR3 in amino acids: CASSESGTGNTGELFF. The CDR3 DNA is TGTGCCAGCAGTGAATCCGGGACGGGGAACACCGGGGAGCTGTTTTTT. The chain recombines TRBV25-1 with TRBJ2-2; D could derive from TRBD1 or TRBD2 (5 bases each). The CDR3 length is 16 residues. The germline V and J ends were trimmed by 1 base and 1 base, with 10 bases remaining between them. Germline assignment: CDR1 MGHDK and CDR2 SYGVNS.

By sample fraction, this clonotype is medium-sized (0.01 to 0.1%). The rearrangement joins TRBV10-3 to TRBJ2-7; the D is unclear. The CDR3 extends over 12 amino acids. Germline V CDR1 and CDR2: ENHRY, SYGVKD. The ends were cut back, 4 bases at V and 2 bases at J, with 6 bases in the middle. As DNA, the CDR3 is TGTGCCATCAGTGCCGGTCCCTACGAGCAGTACTTC. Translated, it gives CAISAGPYEQYF.